This T cell receptor beta chain was sequenced for a study of CD8+CD57+ T cells in acquired aplastic anemia. The overall study: The study obtained an average of around 3.1 ug of DNA from sorted CD4+ and CD8+ cells.

The study's findings and limits: CD8+ Simpson's diversity in patients was not significantly different from that in controls.

The germline V gene encodes CDR1 SGHNT and CDR2 YENEEA. This CDR3 has 11 amino acids. Trimming removed 5 bases from V and 3 bases from J, with 5 bases in between. This clonotype was detected many times. The antigen is unknown. Whoever was chosen for sequencing had shown CD8+CD57+ cell expansion by flow cytometry. Every patient was diagnosed with severe acquired aplastic anemia. When blood sampling took place, the patients had received no therapy. The study profiled TCR beta VDJ and CDR3 using genomic DNA as template. Each CDR3 protein gets one entry after TCRdb re-called the reads with MiXCR. The data hold around 200,000 distinct CDR3 sequences, with under 55% observed a single time.

This receptor was identified in a human donor with aplastic anemia. Source material: sorted CD4+, CD8+, or CD8+CD57+ T cells (not recorded which) from PBMCs. This chain uses TRBV11-3 with TRBJ2-7, with unresolved D. For the CDR3, the DNA is TGTGCCAGCAGCCTCTACTACGAGCAGTACTTC. It translates to CASSLYYEQYF.